This entry is about one T cell receptor (beta chain). This sample was taken from a study of T cell changes during pregnancy in multiple sclerosis. Assay used: immunoSEQ multiplex PCR; TCRdb lists only in-frame clones, some missing. Of about 75,000 clones in the sample, about 90% are singletons; the top ten hold over 0.8%. Germline CDR1 reads KGHSH; CDR2 reads LQKENI. V lost 4 bases, J lost 0 bases, and 3 bases stayed unmatched. The CDR3 covers 15 residues. This chain connects TRBV18 to TRBJ2-4; 7 positions match TRBD1. The sequencing used peripheral blood, collected in the first trimester of pregnancy. The receptor was isolated from a female donor in good health, enrolled as a control in a pregnancy study. The chain's CDR3 is CASSRDRIAKNIQYF. Written as DNA, the CDR3 is TGTGCCAGCTCACGGGACAGAATAGCCAAAAACATTCAGTACTTC.